Presented here are 32 T cell receptor beta chains from one specimen sequenced in a study of T cells in localized non-small cell lung cancer. The data were produced by immunoSEQ multiplex PCR, yet TCRdb's version contains in-frame clones alone and is incomplete. The sample shows about 2,500 clones, 35% to 45% of them seen only once. This material consisted of lung tumor tissue, taken before any cancer treatment. All receptors come from a male donor older than 55 with stage I squamous cell lung carcinoma.

The chain couples TRBV29-1 to TRBJ1-3; tentative D call: TRBD1 (5 bases). Germline V lookup: CDR1 SQVTM, CDR2 ANQGSEA. CDR3 length: 14 amino acids. With 1 base removed from V and 3 bases from J, the gap between germline ends came to 10 bases. This chain's CDR3 is CSVEGREDGNTIYF. For the CDR3, the DNA is TGCAGCGTTGAAGGCAGGGAGGATGGAAACACCATATATTTT.

This clone was recorded a few times. The chain has TRBV19 and TRBJ1-5; unclear D gene. Germline assignment: CDR1 LNHDA and CDR2 SQIVND (reference sequence). The CDR3 runs to 12 residues. V lost 6 bases and J 7 bases, leaving 10 bases between the germline ends. CDR3 in amino acids: CASRGMGQPQHF. Here the CDR3 DNA reads TGTGCCAGTAGGGGAATGGGGCAGCCCCAGCATTTT.

In its sample, this clone was seen a few times. V usage is TRBV18 and J usage is TRBJ2-3; D assignment may be TRBD1 or TRBD2 (5 bases each). Germline CDR1 is KGHSH and CDR2 is LQKENI. This CDR3 has 15 amino acids. Trimming removed 3 bases from V and 2 bases from J, with 12 bases in between. The CDR3 is CASSPGRGDTDTQYF. The CDR3 DNA reads TGTGCCAGCTCACCCGGAAGGGGAGACACAGATACGCAGTATTTT.

The gene calls are TRBV11-3 and TRBJ1-1, with 7 positions matching TRBD1. The V gene's germline CDR1 is SGHNT and CDR2 YENEEA. This CDR3 region has 15 residues. The junction had 9 bases not matched to a gene; V was cut back by 4 bases and J by 4 bases. This CDR3 is CASSSEWRQGTEAFF. The CDR3 region has the DNA TGTGCCAGCAGCTCGGAATGGAGACAGGGCACTGAAGCTTTCTTT.

This chain joins TRBV28 and TRBJ1-2, with unresolved D. The CDR3 extends over 13 amino acids. Germline V CDR1 and CDR2: MDHEN, SYDVKM. V was trimmed by 5 bases and J by 8 bases, leaving 15 bases between them. CDR3 region: CASSRPGKGGYTF. DNA of the CDR3: TGTGCCAGCAGTCGGCCGGGGAARGGGGGCTACACCTTC.

The chain employs TRBV11-3 and TRBJ2-5; 13 bases map to TRBD2. The CDR3 totals 17 residues. From germline, CDR1 is SGHNT and CDR2 YENEEA. Germline trimming cut 5 bases from V and 4 bases from J; bases unmatched to any gene: 10. CDR3: CASSGGTSGEAAETQYF. As DNA, the CDR3 is TGTGCCAGCAGCGGGGGGACTAGCGGGGAGGCCGCAGAGACCCAGTACTTC.

CDR3 DNA: TGTGCCAGTACCCGCGGGCAGGGAGTGAATGAGCAGTTCTTC. As protein: CASTRGQGVNEQFF. This sequence joins TRBV19 and TRBJ2-1; D tentatively reads TRBD1 or TRBD2 (5 bases each). Germline lookup yields CDR1 LNHDA and CDR2 SQIVND (reference sequence). V gave up 7 bases and J gave up 7 bases, with 17 bases separating them. The CDR3 spans 14 residues. Full variable domain (outside the CDR3, taken from reference TRBV19 and TRBJ2-1): DGGITQSPKYLFRKEGQNVTLSCEQNLNHDAMYWYRQDPGQGLRLIYYSQIVNDFQKGDIAEGYSVSREKKESFPLTVTSAQKNPTAFYLCASTRGQGVNEQFFGPGTRLTVL.

The rearrangement uses TRBV6-8 and TRBJ1-6, with D maybe TRBD1 (5 bases). The CDR3 runs 12 residues. Looked up from germline, CDR1 is MNHGY and CDR2 is SAAAGT. Trimming stripped 7 bases from V and 10 bases from J, with 11 bases between. This CDR3 reads CASNQGGSPLHF. The CDR3 DNA reads TGTGCCAGCAACCAGGGAGGATCACCCCTCCACTTT.

The V gene is TRBV10-3, the J gene TRBJ2-5; D is uncertain. Trimming left V 0 bases short and J 6 bases short, with 8 bases between. In germline, CDR1 is ENHRY, CDR2 SYGVKD. The CDR3 length is 13 residues. In nucleotides, the CDR3 is TGTGCCATCAGTGAGTCTTCGGCTAAGACCCAGTACTTC. Translated: CAISESSAKTQYF.

This clone turned up a few times. The chain links TRBV28 to TRBJ2-7; D may match TRBD1 or TRBD2 (5 bases each). This CDR3 is 14 amino acids long. Germline V lookup: CDR1 MDHEN, CDR2 SYDVKM. V shed 11 bases and J shed 2 bases, with 19 bases lying between them. In DNA form, the CDR3 reads TGTGCCTCCGGGGACGGGGTTCCAACCTACGAGCAGTACTTC. It codes for CASGDGVPTYEQYF.

The rearrangement links TRBV15 to TRBJ2-5, with a weak D call TRBD1 (6 bases). With 1 base removed from V and 5 bases from J, the gap between germline ends came to 11 bases. Per the germline V gene, CDR1 is LNHNV and CDR2 is YYDKDF (reference sequence). The CDR3 extends over 14 amino acids. The DNA of the CDR3 is TGTGCCACCAGCAGAGCAGGGGTGTGGGAGACCCAGTACTTC. Protein product: CATSRAGVWETQYF.

This clone is categorized as medium-sized. The chain carries TRBV11-3 and TRBJ1-3; D remains unclear. In germline, CDR1 is SGHNT, CDR2 YENEEA. Trimming shortened V by 4 bases and J by 4 bases, and 11 bases separated the two germline ends. The CDR3 sequence is 14 residues long. The CDR3 sequence: CASSSRGRGNTIYF. The CDR3 DNA is TGTGCCAGCAGCTCACGGGGTAGGGGAAACACCATATATTTT.

This clone turned up a few times. This rearrangement joins TRBV11-3 to TRBJ2-7, with D tentatively TRBD1 or TRBD2 (5 bases each). V lost 5 bases and J 3 bases, leaving 14 bases between the germline ends. Germline V gives CDR1 SGHNT, CDR2 YENEEA. The CDR3 loop spans 14 amino acids. CDR3 in amino acids: CASSPGTSDYEQYF. In DNA form, the CDR3 reads TGTGCCAGCAGCCCCGGGACGTCGGACTACGAGCAGTACTTC.

This chain connects TRBV19 to TRBJ2-2; no firm D call. The V and J ends lost 2 bases and 0 bases respectively, with 7 bases between them. CDR3 length: 15 amino acids. In germline, CDR1 is LNHDA, CDR2 SQIVND (reference sequence). DNA of the CDR3: TGTGCCAGTAGTATACAGATTTCGAACACCGGGGAGCTGTTTTTT. Translated: CASSIQISNTGELFF.

This clone turned up a few times. The chain recombines TRBV6-8 with TRBJ2-7; weak D call: TRBD2 (6 bases). This CDR3 spans 15 amino acids. Germline CDR1 MNHGY, CDR2 SAAAGT. V lost 2 bases and J 1 base, leaving 12 bases between the germline ends. CDR3 nucleotide sequence: TGTGCCAGCAGTTACGTGGGAGGATATTCCTACGAGCAGTACTTC. Its translation: CASSYVGGYSYEQYF.

This clone occurred a few times. The chain is built from TRBV11-3 and TRBJ1-6, with D perhaps TRBD1 (5 bases). Germline CDR1 is SGHNT and CDR2 is YENEEA. The CDR3 length is 14 residues. V lost 3 bases and J lost 12, with 15 bases in between. The CDR3 region is CASSLVGQGRPLHF. The CDR3 coding sequence is TGTGCCAGCAGCTTGGTAGGGCAGGGAAGACCCCTCCACTTT.

This clone was counted only a few times. The chain carries TRBV18 and TRBJ1-3; no definite D call. The V and J ends lost 6 bases and 4 bases respectively, with 7 bases between them. This CDR3 is 12 amino acids long. Germline loops: CDR1 KGHSH, CDR2 LQKENI. As DNA, the CDR3 is TGTGCCAGCTCGCCTGAGGGAAACACCATATATTTT. It codes for CASSPEGNTIYF. The entire variable domain, with the rest obtained from reference TRBV18 and TRBJ1-3, is as follows: NAGVMQNPRHLVRRRGQEARLRCSPMKGHSHVYWYRQLPEEGLKFMVYLQKENIIDESGMPKERFSAEFPKEGPSILRIQQVVRGDSAAYFCASSPEGNTIYFGEGSWLTVV.

The chain links TRBV6-8 to TRBJ1-2, with 7 bases identical to TRBD1. The CDR3 runs 13 residues. Germline V gene data show CDR1 as MNHGY and CDR2 as SAAAGT. The junction had 5 bases not matched to a gene; V was cut back by 6 bases and J by 4 bases. The chain's CDR3 is CASSRGSGYGYTF. The CDR3 DNA sequence: TGTGCCAGCAGCAGGGGGTCCGGCTATGGCTACACCTTC.

V usage is TRBV13 and J usage is TRBJ2-7; tentatively, D is TRBD1 (6 bases). Germline CDR1 reads PRHDT; CDR2 reads FYEKMQ (reference sequence). The CDR3 extends over 14 amino acids. Deletions cut 10 bases from V and 2 bases from J, with 18 bases between. The CDR3, as DNA: TGTGCCACCCACCCTTCGGGACACCCCTACGAGCAGTACTTC. It encodes CATHPSGHPYEQYF.

This clone was detected once. The chain uses TRBV19 and TRBJ2-2; D gene ambiguous. Germline loops: CDR1 LNHDA, CDR2 SQIVND (reference sequence). Trimming cost V 5 bases and J 5 bases, with 9 bases left between them. The CDR3 runs to 13 residues. The CDR3 DNA is TGTGCCAGTAGTCCCCAACGTACCGGGGAGCTGTTTTTT. Translated, it gives CASSPQRTGELFF.

The chain is built from TRBV5-1 and TRBJ2-1; D ambiguous. V was cut by 4 bases and J by 5 bases, with 13 bases left in between. Germline V lookup: CDR1 SGHRS, CDR2 YFSETQ. CDR3 length equals 14 residues. Here the CDR3 reads CASSQEWGNNEQFF. The CDR3 bases are TGCGCCAGCAGCCAAGAGTGGGGTAACAATGAGCAGTTCTTC. The full variable domain, rest sourced from reference TRBV5-1 and TRBJ2-1, is KAGVTQTPRYLIKTRGQQVTLSCSPISGHRSVSWYQQTPGQGLQFLFEYFSETQRNKGNFPGRFSGRQFSNSRSEMNVSTLELGDSALYLCASSQEWGNNEQFFGPGTRLTVL.

The chain employs TRBV18 and TRBJ2-2; maybe TRBD1 (6 bases). The CDR3 covers 14 residues. CDR1 and CDR2 (germline): KGHSH, LQKENI. The germline V and J ends were trimmed by 6 bases and 3 bases, with 11 bases remaining between them. In nucleotides, the CDR3 is TGTGCCAGCTCCCGGACAGACGACACCGGGGAGCTGTTTTTT. Amino acids: CASSRTDDTGELFF.

The chain employs TRBV30 and TRBJ2-3, with TRBD1 identical over 10 bases. V was clipped by 8 bases and J by 5 bases; unmatched bases: 1. From germline, CDR1 is GTSNPN and CDR2 SVGIG (reference sequence). The CDR3 loop spans 11 amino acids. The CDR3 DNA reads as TGTGCCGGGACAGGGGTAGATACGCAGTATTTT. Protein product: CAGTGVDTQYF. Using reference TRBV30 and TRBJ2-3 for the parts outside the CDR3, the full variable domain is SQTIHQWPATLVQPVGSPLSLECTVEGTSNPNLYWYRQAAGRGLQLLFYSVGIGQISSEVPQNLSASRPQDRQFILSSKKLLLSDSGFYLCAGTGVDTQYFGPGTRLTVL.

The V gene is TRBV18, the J gene TRBJ1-1; D might be TRBD1 (5 bases). The CDR3 spans 15 residues. The V end lost 4 bases, the J end lost 1 base, and 13 bases lay between the germline ends. In germline, CDR1 is KGHSH, CDR2 LQKENI. CDR3 bases: TGTGCCAGCTCACAGACAGTTAGTCGGAACACTGAAGCTTTCTTT. Translated: CASSQTVSRNTEAFF.

This chain uses TRBV19 with TRBJ1-1; D possibly corresponds to TRBD1 (5 bases). CDR3 length: 15 amino acids. Germline V gene sequence: CDR1 LNHDA, CDR2 SQIVND (reference sequence). Trimming took 6 bases from V and 7 from J, leaving 21 bases between them. The CDR3 DNA reads TGTGCCAGTAGCGCTTTCCTTTCCAGGGCCCATGAAGCTTTCTTT. Amino acids: CASSAFLSRAHEAFF.

Only a few counts were recorded for this clone. The V call is TRBV4-1, the J call TRBJ1-1, with a possible D match to TRBD1 (5 bases). V was shortened by 2 bases and J by 3 bases, with 13 bases between the two germline ends. Germline V gene lookup returns CDR1 MGHRA and CDR2 YSYEKL. This CDR3 is 15 amino acids long. DNA of the CDR3: TGCGCCAGCAGCCAAAAGAATGGGGGTCACACTGAAGCTTTCTTT. Protein sequence: CASSQKNGGHTEAFF.

This clone was detected only a few times. The chain combines TRBV6-7 with TRBJ2-7, with unresolved D. TRBV6-7 is marked as an open reading frame, function uncertain. Trimming pared 8 bases from V and 3 bases from J, leaving 8 bases between. The CDR3 spans 11 residues. CDR3 protein: CASSSNYEQYF. In DNA form, the CDR3 reads TGTGCCAGCTCCTCTAACTACGAGCAGTACTTC.

V gene TRBV9 combines with J gene TRBJ2-7, with D possibly being TRBD2 (6 bases). Trimming removed 4 bases from V and 7 bases from J, with 15 bases in between. Germline V lookup: CDR1 SGDLS, CDR2 YYNGEE. This CDR3 is built from 13 residues. For the CDR3, the DNA is TGTGCCAGCAGCCCAGACGGGGGAGATGAGCAGTACTTC. As protein: CASSPDGGDEQYF.

The J gene is TRBJ2-7, the V gene TRBV5-1; weak D call: TRBD2 (6 bases). This CDR3 is 16 amino acids long. The germline V gene has CDR1 SGHRS and CDR2 YFSETQ. The ends were cut back, 3 bases at V and 0 bases at J, with 16 bases in the middle. The CDR3 is CASSSRTSGFSYEQYF. DNA for the CDR3: TGCGCCAGCAGCTCCAGGACCAGCGGGTTCTCCTACGAGCAGTACTTC.

The V call is TRBV19, the J call TRBJ1-1; 8 positions agree with TRBD1. The ends lost 8 bases at V and 4 bases at J; junction bases unmatched: 6. This CDR3 comprises 13 residues. The germline V gene encodes CDR1 LNHDA and CDR2 SQIVND (reference sequence). CDR3 region: CASDTGGGTEAFF. The CDR3 bases are TGTGCCAGTGATACAGGGGGGGGCACTGAAGCTTTCTTT.

The rearrangement joins TRBV19 to TRBJ2-1, with D hard to call. Per germline, CDR1 LNHDA and CDR2 SQIVND (reference sequence). The CDR3 sequence is 11 residues long. V shed 5 bases and J shed 10 bases, with 9 bases lying between them. The DNA of the CDR3 is TGTGCCAGTAGTTTGGCTTGGGAGCAGTTCTTC. The encoded protein is CASSLAWEQFF.

By frequency in the sample, this clone is medium-sized. The chain employs TRBV1 and TRBJ2-3. TRBV1 corresponds to a pseudogene. The CDR3 totals 13 residues. The CDR3 spells CTSSQDPTDTQYF. The CDR3 DNA is TGCACCAGCAGCCAAGACCCCACAGATACGCAGTATTTT.